The 27 T cell receptor beta chains listed next were all sequenced from one sample in a study of blood T cell repertoires in COVID-19. Using immunoSEQ multiplex PCR, the repertoire was profiled, and TCRdb retains in-frame clones only, with some absent. The sample lists a few hundred thousand clones, roughly nine tenths occurring once. The material sequenced was peripheral blood. Receptor source: a man between 60 and 70 years old with acute or convalescent COVID-19.

This chain uses TRBV3-1 (or the pseudogene TRBV3-2) with TRBJ1-6, with a possible D match to TRBD1 (5 bases). The CDR3 contains 21 residues. Per the germline V gene, CDR1 is LGHDT and CDR2 is YNNKEL (reference sequence). V lost 8 bases and J 7 bases, leaving 36 bases between the germline ends. The CDR3 loop reads CASGPLTDFTTDTQENSPLHF. CDR3 DNA: TGTGCCAGCGGGCCCCTCACCGACTTCACAACGGACACCCAAGAAAATTCACCCCTCCACTTT.

This chain connects TRBV6-4 to TRBJ1-1; 9 bases line up with TRBD1. Germline V gene sequence: CDR1 MRHNA, CDR2 SNTAGT. CDR3 length: 14 residues. V trimming: 4 bases; J trimming: 7 bases; junction bases outside the gene matches: 7. The CDR3 nucleotides are TGTGCCAGCAGTGCCGGGACAGGGAACGGTGAAGCTTTCTTT. It specifies CASSAGTGNGEAFF.

This clone was seen more than once but under ten times. This chain joins TRBV19 and TRBJ1-5; D perhaps matches TRBD1 (5 bases). Per germline, CDR1 LNHDA and CDR2 SQIVND (reference sequence). The CDR3 is 16 residues long. V was clipped by 2 bases and J by 0 bases, with 11 bases between them. In DNA form, the CDR3 reads TGTGCCAGTAGTATAAACTCAGGGAATAGCAATCAGCCCCAGCATTTT. Translation: CASSINSGNSNQPQHF.

The chain links TRBV4-2 to TRBJ1-6; 7 bases fit TRBD1. The CDR3 runs to 15 residues. Per the germline V gene, CDR1 is LGHNA and CDR2 is YNFKEQ. The ends lost 3 bases at V and 10 bases at J; junction bases unmatched: 9. The CDR3 coding sequence is TGTGCCAGCAGCCAGGGTGACAGGGTAGGCTCACCCCTCCACTTT. Its protein product is CASSQGDRVGSPLHF.

The gene calls are TRBV7-2 and TRBJ2-1; 7 positions match TRBD2. Germline V lookup: CDR1 SGHTA, CDR2 FQGNSA. This CDR3 comprises 14 residues. The V and J ends lost 5 bases and 8 bases, in that order; junction bases with no gene match: 9. The CDR3 DNA follows: TGTGCCAGCAGCCGTAGCGGGTTGGGGGATGAGCAGTTCTTC. Translation: CASSRSGLGDEQFF.

This clone occurred a few times. V is TRBV4-1 and J is TRBJ1-6, with D unclear. CDR3 length: 14 residues. Trimming took 4 bases from V and 7 from J, leaving 11 bases between them. Per germline, CDR1 MGHRA and CDR2 YSYEKL. The CDR3 here is CASSLGGPNSPLHF. For the CDR3, the DNA is TGCGCCAGCAGCCTTGGAGGTCCCAATTCACCCCTCCACTTT.

The rearrangement links TRBV4-2 to TRBJ1-3; D ambiguous. Between the trimmed V and J ends, which lost 0 bases and 0 bases, there was a span of 9 bases. This CDR3 is built from 16 residues. CDR1 LGHNA and CDR2 YNFKEQ come from the germline V gene. CDR3 residues: CASSQDLQISGNTIYF. The CDR3 DNA reads as TGTGCCAGCAGCCAAGATTTACAGATCTCTGGAAACACCATATATTTT.

The J gene is TRBJ1-3, the V gene TRBV7-5. TRBV7-5 is flagged as a pseudogene. The CDR3 runs 16 residues. The chain's CDR3 is CARSLSFRLSGNTIYF. The CDR3 DNA reads TGTGCCAGAAGCTTATCTTTCAGACTCTCTGGAAACACCATATATTTT.

The rearrangement uses TRBV6-2 or TRBV6-3 and TRBJ2-4, with 7 bases aligning to TRBD1. The CDR3 loop spans 15 amino acids. The J segment lost 5 bases and the V segment lost 3 bases, leaving 7 bases of the junction unmatched. CDR1 is MNHEY and CDR2 is SVGEGT in the germline V gene. CDR3 loop: CASSYLQGMENIQYF. The CDR3 DNA reads TGTGCCAGCAGTTATTTACAGGGGATGGAAAACATTCAGTACTTC.

The chain couples TRBV12-2 to TRBJ1-1; TRBD1 is the table's D call, not checked against the DNA. TRBV12-2 corresponds to a pseudogene. This CDR3 comprises 17 residues. As DNA, the CDR3 is TGTGCAAGTGCCCTTGGCCCCGGGACAGGGTTTTTCACTGAAGCTTTCTTT. Protein: CASALGPGTGFFTEAFF.

The chain uses TRBV3-1 (or the pseudogene TRBV3-2) and TRBJ2-3; 8 nucleotides align to TRBD2. The CDR3 is 17 residues long. V lost 4 bases and J lost 0; bases outside the gene matches: 9. CDR1 and CDR2 (germline): LGHDT, YNNKEL (reference sequence). The CDR3 region has the DNA TGTGCCAGCAGCCCCGGTAGCGGGAACCCTAGCACAGATACGCAGTATTTT. As protein: CASSPGSGNPSTDTQYF.

This chain joins TRBV3-1 (or the pseudogene TRBV3-2) and TRBJ1-5; D perhaps matches TRBD1 (6 bases). This CDR3 has 13 residues. With 4 bases removed from V and 4 bases from J, the gap between germline ends came to 8 bases. The germline CDR1 and CDR2 sequences are LGHDT and YNNKEL (reference sequence). The chain's CDR3 is CASSPDSNQPQHF. For the CDR3, the DNA is TGTGCCAGCAGCCCGGACAGTAATCAGCCCCAGCATTTT.

This chain uses TRBV11-3 with TRBJ2-2; 12 bases map to TRBD2. The CDR3 is made up of 15 amino acids. After removal of 5 bases from V and 7 bases from J, the junction contained 5 bases not matched to a gene. The germline V gene has CDR1 SGHNT and CDR2 YENEEA. CDR3 region: CASSTGLAGRGELFF. The CDR3 DNA reads TGTGCCAGCAGCACGGGACTAGCGGGCCGCGGGGAGCTGTTTTTT.

J is TRBJ1-2 and V is TRBV28; 7 bases line up with TRBD1. The CDR3 has 14 residues. Trimming cost V 7 bases and J 4 bases; bases outside gene matches: 9. Germline loops: CDR1 MDHEN, CDR2 SYDVKM. CDR3 residues: CASTPGQTSYGYTF. CDR3 DNA: TGTGCCAGCACCCCGGGACAGACTTCCTATGGCTACACCTTC.

This clone was counted a few times. The gene calls are TRBV6-5 and TRBJ1-5; weak D call: TRBD1 (5 bases). Deletions cut 7 bases from V and 4 bases from J, with 14 bases between. Germline V gene data show CDR1 as MNHEY and CDR2 as SVGAGI. CDR3 length equals 14 residues. The CDR3 region has the DNA TGTGCCAGCAAAGGACAATCCCAAAATCAGCCCCAGCATTTT. This gives the protein CASKGQSQNQPQHF.

The V call is TRBV4-3, the J call TRBJ2-3, with 11 bases fitting TRBD2. Trimming at V came to 2 bases and at J to 3 bases, leaving 4 bases not matched to a gene. CDR1 and CDR2 from the germline V gene are LGHNA and YSLEER. This CDR3 is built from 16 residues. The DNA for the CDR3 is TGCGCCAGCAGCCAACTATCTAGCGGGGGGACAGATACGCAGTATTTT. It yields the protein CASSQLSSGGTDTQYF.

This clone was counted only a few times. The CDR3 loop reads CAIGKGQGQALHF. The CDR3 DNA reads as TGTGCCATCGGAAAGGGACAGGGGCAAGCCCTCCACTTT. The J gene is TRBJ1-6, the V gene TRBV10-3; 10 nucleotides agree with TRBD1. Trimming cost V 8 bases and J 14 bases; bases outside gene matches: 9. Germline CDR1 reads ENHRY; CDR2 reads SYGVKD. The CDR3 totals 13 residues.

This chain connects TRBV9 to TRBJ1-1; TRBD1 is a possible D gene (6 bases). The CDR3 contains 14 residues. Germline V gene data show CDR1 as SGDLS and CDR2 as YYNGEE. Deletions cut 0 bases from V and 1 base from J, with 7 bases between. CDR3 sequence reads: CASSVVTGNTEAFF. The CDR3 region has the DNA TGTGCCAGCAGCGTAGTGACAGGGAACACTGAAGCTTTCTTT.

V is TRBV5-6 and J is TRBJ2-5; TRBD2 might be the D (6 bases). Germline V gene sequence: CDR1 SGHDT, CDR2 YYEEEE. V was pared by 4 bases and J by 1 base, with 8 bases between. The CDR3 is made up of 13 amino acids. CDR3 coding DNA: TGTGCCAGCAGCCGGACTATCCAAGAGACCCAGTACTTC. This codes for CASSRTIQETQYF.

The chain couples TRBV7-3 to TRBJ1-6; 10 positions match TRBD1. CDR3 length: 14 amino acids. V lost 4 bases to trimming and J lost 13 bases; unmatched junction nucleotides: 7. Germline CDR1 is SGHTA and CDR2 is FQGTGA. The CDR3 DNA is TGTGCCAGCAGCTCCGGGACAGGGGAAGCTCCCCTCCACTTT. The encoded protein is CASSSGTGEAPLHF.

The V call is TRBV5-4, the J call TRBJ2-7, with 9 bases fitting TRBD1. The CDR3 length is 16 residues. Germline V lookup: CDR1 SGHNT, CDR2 YYREEE (reference sequence). V was pared by 4 bases and J by 2 bases, with 10 bases of the junction left unmatched. The CDR3 is CASSGRAGQGPYEQYF. Written as DNA, the CDR3 is TGTGCCAGCAGCGGACGAGCGGGACAGGGTCCCTACGAGCAGTACTTC.

The chain links TRBV5-4 to TRBJ1-3; perhaps TRBD1 as D (6 bases). Germline V gives CDR1 SGHNT, CDR2 YYREEE (reference sequence). Trimming stripped 0 bases from V and 4 bases from J, with 14 bases between. The CDR3 has 16 residues. This CDR3 is CASSLGPRGLGNTIYF. DNA of the CDR3: TGTGCCAGCAGCTTGGGCCCCAGGGGATTAGGAAACACCATATATTTT.

The chain recombines TRBV25-1 with TRBJ2-1; D might be TRBD2 (6 bases). Germline assignment: CDR1 MGHDK and CDR2 SYGVNS. This CDR3 region has 12 residues. V lost 10 bases, J lost 6 bases, and 13 bases lay in between. CDR3 in amino acids: CATRGLPNEQFF. The CDR3 region has the DNA TGTGCCACGAGGGGACTTCCCAATGAGCAGTTCTTC.

This clone was counted a single time. CDR3 in amino acids: CASSSGLAGGQDTQYF. The CDR3, as DNA: TGTGCCAGCAGCTCCGGACTAGCGGGAGGGCAAGATACGCAGTATTTT. The chain couples TRBV7-9 to TRBJ2-3, with 15 bases aligning to TRBD2. Looked up from germline, CDR1 is SEHNR and CDR2 is FQNEAQ (reference sequence). The V gene end was trimmed by 4 bases and the J gene end by 5 bases; junction bases not matched to a gene: 4. The CDR3 has 16 residues.

The gene calls are TRBV7-2 and TRBJ2-7, with 9 bases that match TRBD1. After removal of 3 bases from V and 6 bases from J, the junction contained 6 bases not matched to a gene. CDR1 SGHTA and CDR2 FQGNSA come from the germline V gene. This CDR3 is 14 amino acids long. The CDR3 DNA sequence: TGTGCCAGCAGCTTCCCGGGACAGGGCTCCGAGCAGTACTTC. It translates to CASSFPGQGSEQYF.

A few counts support this clone. The genes are TRBV28 and TRBJ2-3; maybe TRBD2 (6 bases). This CDR3 spans 17 amino acids. In germline, CDR1 is MDHEN, CDR2 SYDVKM. Trimming cost V 4 bases and J 3 bases, with 20 bases left between them. CDR3 bases: TGTGCCAGCAGTTCACCGCGGGACTTTGAGTTTACAGATACGCAGTATTTT. It specifies CASSSPRDFEFTDTQYF.

The chain combines TRBV20-1 with TRBJ2-7; TRBD2 aligns across 7 bases. After removal of 3 bases from V and 1 base from J, the junction contained 15 bases not matched to a gene. Germline assignment: CDR1 DFQATT and CDR2 SNEGSKA (reference sequence). The length of the CDR3 is 17 residues. The CDR3: CSASWAGEALLSYEQYF. In nucleotides, the CDR3 is TGCAGTGCTAGTTGGGCGGGAGAGGCCCTTTTATCCTACGAGCAGTACTTC.